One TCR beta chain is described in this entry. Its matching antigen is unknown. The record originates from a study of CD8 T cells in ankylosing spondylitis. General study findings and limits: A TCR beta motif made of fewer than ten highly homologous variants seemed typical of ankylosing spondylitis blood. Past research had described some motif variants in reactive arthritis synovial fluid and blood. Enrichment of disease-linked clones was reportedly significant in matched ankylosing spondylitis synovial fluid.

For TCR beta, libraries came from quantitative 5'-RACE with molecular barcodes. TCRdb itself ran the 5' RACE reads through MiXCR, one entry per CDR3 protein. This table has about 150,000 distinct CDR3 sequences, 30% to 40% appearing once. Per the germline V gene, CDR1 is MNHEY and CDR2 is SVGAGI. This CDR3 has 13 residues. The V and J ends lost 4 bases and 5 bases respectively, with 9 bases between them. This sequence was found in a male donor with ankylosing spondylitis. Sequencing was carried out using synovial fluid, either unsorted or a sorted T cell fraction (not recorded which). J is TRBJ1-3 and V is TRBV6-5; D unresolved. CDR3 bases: TGTGCCAGCAGTTCAGACTGGAGAAACACCATATATTTT. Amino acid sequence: CASSSDWRNTIYF.